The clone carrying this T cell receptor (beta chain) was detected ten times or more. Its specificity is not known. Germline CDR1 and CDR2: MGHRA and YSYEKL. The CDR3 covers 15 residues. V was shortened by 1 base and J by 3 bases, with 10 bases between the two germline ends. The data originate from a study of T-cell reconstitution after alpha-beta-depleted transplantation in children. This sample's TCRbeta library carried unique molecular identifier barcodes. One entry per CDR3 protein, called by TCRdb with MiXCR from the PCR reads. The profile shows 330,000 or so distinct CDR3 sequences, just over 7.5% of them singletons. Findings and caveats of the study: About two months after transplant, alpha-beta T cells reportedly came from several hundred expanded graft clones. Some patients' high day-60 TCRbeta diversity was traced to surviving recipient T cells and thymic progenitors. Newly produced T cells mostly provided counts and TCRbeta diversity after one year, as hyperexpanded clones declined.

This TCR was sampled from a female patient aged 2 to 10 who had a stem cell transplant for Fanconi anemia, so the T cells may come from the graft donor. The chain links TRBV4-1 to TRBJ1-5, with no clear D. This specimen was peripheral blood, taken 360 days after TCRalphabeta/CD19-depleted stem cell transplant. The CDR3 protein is CASSQGVRINQPQHF. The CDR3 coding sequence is TGCGCCAGCAGCCAAGGTGTCCGGATCAATCAGCCCCAGCATTTT.